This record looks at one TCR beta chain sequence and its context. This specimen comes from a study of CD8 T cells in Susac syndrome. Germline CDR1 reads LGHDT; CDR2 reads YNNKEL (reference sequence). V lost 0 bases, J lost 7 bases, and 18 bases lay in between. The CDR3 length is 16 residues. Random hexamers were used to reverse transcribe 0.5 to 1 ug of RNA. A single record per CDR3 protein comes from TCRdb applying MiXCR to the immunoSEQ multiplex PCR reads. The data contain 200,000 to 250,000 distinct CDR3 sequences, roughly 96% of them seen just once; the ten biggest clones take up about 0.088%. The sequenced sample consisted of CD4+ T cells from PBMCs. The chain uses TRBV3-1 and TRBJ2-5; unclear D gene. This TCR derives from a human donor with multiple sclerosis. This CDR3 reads CASSQEKPGSHATQYF. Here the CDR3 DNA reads TGTGCCAGCAGCCAAGAAAAGCCGGGCTCTCACGCGACCCAGTACTTC.